The source of this TCR beta chain is a study of blood T cells in healthy people across ages. On the study more broadly: About one barcoded beta molecule per two T cells was the capture yield of template switching.

Germline V CDR1 and CDR2: MGHDK, SYGVNS. The CDR3 consists of 13 residues. Using a J-beta primer mix together with a sample-barcoded 5' primer, a second PCR was run for roughly 6 to 11 cycles. TCRdb called the 5' RACE reads again in MiXCR, with one record for every CDR3 protein. This sample carries 500,000 to 600,000 distinct CDR3 sequences, 25% to 30% of them seen once, and the ten largest clones take about 18%. The V and J genes are TRBV25-1 and TRBJ2-5; D unresolved. The end of the DNA fits TRBJ2-7 better, so the J call may be wrong. Sequenced material: blood. The receptor was derived from a woman in her seventies in good health. CDR3 DNA sequence: TGTGCCAGCAGGGCCCTTTGGTCGTACGAGCAGTACTTC. Its translation is CASRALWSYEQYF.